These T cell receptor beta chains were read from a single sample in a study of spatial heterogeneity in lung cancer. A single record per CDR3 protein comes from TCRdb applying MiXCR to the 5' RACE reads. This repertoire shows some 2,700 distinct CDR3 sequences, roughly 27% found once; its top ten account for less than 14%. The material sequenced was lung tumor tissue, taken at surgery. Receptors originate from a female donor with early-stage non-small cell lung cancer. Each CDR3 is given with its conserved first and last residue. D genes are given only for firm matches. The size of a clone is reported for some rows only, either as once, few or many, or as a class for expanded clones.

TGTGCCAGCAACTTGGACGGGGTGGACATTCAGTACTTC	CASNLDGVDIQYF	TRBV2	TRBJ2-4	few	NA
TGTGCCAGCACAGGGGGCATTCGTAGGGAGCTGTTTTTT	CASTGGIRRELFF	TRBV27	TRBJ2-2	medium-sized	TRBD1
TGCGCCAGCAGCTTGGTGTCTGGGGGCGACTCCTACGAGCAGTACTTC	CASSLVSGGDSYEQYF	TRBV5-1	TRBJ2-7	many	NA
TGTGCCAGCAGACTAGCGGGAGCGAACACCGGGGAGCTGTTTTTT	CASRLAGANTGELFF	TRBV5-4	TRBJ2-2	many	TRBD2
TGTGCCACCTCAGAGGATCTGGGGGCGCAGTATTTT	CATSEDLGAQYF	TRBV19	TRBJ2-3	NA	NA
TGCGCCAGCAGCTTGGTCGGCGAGCAGTACTTC	CASSLVGEQYF	TRBV5-1	TRBJ2-7	NA	NA
TGCAGCGTTGGGTCGAGGCTAGCCAAAAACATTCAGTACTTC	CSVGSRLAKNIQYF	TRBV29-1	TRBJ2-4	once	NA
TGTGCCAGCAGCTTGGAAACAACTAGCGGGAGGGCCGGGACAGATACGCAGTATTTT	CASSLETTSGRAGTDTQYF	TRBV5-5	TRBJ2-3	NA	TRBD2
TGTGCCACCTCCATGGGGGTCCCACTCCCCAATGAGCAGTTCTTC	CATSMGVPLPNEQFF	TRBV19	TRBJ2-1	few	NA
TGTGCCAGCAGTGCAGACTCCTACGAGCAGTACTTC	CASSADSYEQYF	TRBV28	TRBJ2-7	medium-sized	NA
TGCGCCAGCAGCCAAGGATACGGGAGCCCCACAGATACGCAGTATTTT	CASSQGYGSPTDTQYF	TRBV4-1	TRBJ2-3	NA	NA